Below are 19 T cell receptor beta chains sequenced from a single sample in a study of STAT3 mutations in large granular lymphocyte leukemia. Points from the study as a whole: In T-cell large granular lymphocyte leukemia, about half of patients showed multiple immunodominant subclonotypes.

Their specific antigens are unknown. Here immunoSEQ multiplex PCR was the method, and the copy in TCRdb shows in-frame clones only, minus some. This sample yields some 2,400 clones, of which less than 75% are seen a single time; about nine tenths belongs to the top ten. The source material was peripheral blood mononuclear cells. The receptors come from a woman in her 50s with T-cell large granular lymphocyte leukemia. Some clones in this sample may be carry-over from other donors' samples.

This clone is a singleton in its sample. V usage is TRBV5-1 and J usage is TRBJ2-7, with 8 positions matching TRBD1. CDR1 and CDR2 (germline): SGHRS, YFSETQ. The V gene end was trimmed by 0 bases and the J gene end by 1 base; junction bases not matched to a gene: 0. The CDR3 spans 14 residues. The CDR3 loop reads CASSLGDRSYEQYF. The CDR3 DNA reads TGCGCCAGCAGCTTGGGGGACAGGTCCTACGAGCAGTACTTC.

The V and J genes are TRBV5-1 and TRBJ2-5, with TRBD2 as a possible D gene (6 bases). Trimming took off 4 bases at V and 7 bases at J, with 20 bases between the two ends. The CDR3 length is 15 residues. Germline-derived CDR1 and CDR2 are SGHRS and YFSETQ. CDR3 sequence: CASSPEVSLARTQYF. The CDR3, as DNA: TGCGCCAGCAGCCCGGAGGTGTCCCTAGCGAGGACCCAGTACTTC.

The genes are TRBV5-1 and TRBJ2-3; D might be TRBD2 (5 bases). V gave up 4 bases and J gave up 2 bases, with 23 bases separating them. The CDR3 spans 18 residues. Germline loops: CDR1 SGHRS, CDR2 YFSETQ. The CDR3 DNA follows: TGCGCCAGCAGCACCCGAGGTGGGCGGGTGTTCCTCACAGATACGCAGTATTTT. Translation gives CASSTRGGRVFLTDTQYF.

The rearrangement links TRBV30 to TRBJ1-1, with a tentative D call TRBD1 (6 bases). V was cut by 4 bases and J by 4 bases, with 7 bases left in between. The germline gives CDR1 GTSNPN, CDR2 SVGIG (reference sequence). The CDR3 totals 11 residues. The CDR3 DNA reads as TGTGCCTGGAACAGGGTCACTGAAGCTTTCTTT. Translated, it gives CAWNRVTEAFF.

In nucleotides, the CDR3 is TGCGCCAGCAGCTTGCCCCTAAGCGGGGTCTACAATGAGCAGTTCTTC. This codes for CASSLPLSGVYNEQFF. The chain recombines TRBV5-1 with TRBJ2-1; 7 bases map to TRBD2. The CDR3 extends over 16 amino acids. V gave up 1 base and J gave up 3 bases; unmatched junction bases: 7. Germline values: CDR1 SGHRS, CDR2 YFSETQ.

This chain links TRBV4-1 with TRBJ2-7; D is undetermined. The V gene's germline CDR1 is MGHRA and CDR2 YSYEKL. Trimming removed 0 bases from V and 4 bases from J, with 16 bases in between. The CDR3 sequence is 16 residues long. The CDR3 nucleotides read TGCGCCAGCAGCCAAGAGGGTGGTAGGGCACCTTACGAGCAGTACTTC. Residues: CASSQEGGRAPYEQYF.

V usage is TRBV30 and J usage is TRBJ2-6, with unresolved D. The CDR3 contains 15 residues. From germline, CDR1 is GTSNPN and CDR2 SVGIG (reference sequence). V gave up 0 bases and J gave up 2 bases, with 8 bases separating them. CDR3 region: CAWSVRVTGANVLTF. The CDR3 DNA reads TGTGCCTGGAGTGTACGGGTTACTGGGGCCAACGTCCTGACTTTC.

The chain carries TRBV5-1 and TRBJ1-4; D remains ambiguous. Trimming removed 0 bases at V and 8 bases at J, with 11 bases between. This CDR3 has 14 residues. Germline loops: CDR1 SGHRS, CDR2 YFSETQ. The CDR3 loop reads CASSLGGSAEKLFF. The CDR3, as DNA: TGCGCCAGCAGCTTGGGCGGTAGCGCAGAAAAACTGTTTTTT.

The rearrangement joins TRBV5-6 to TRBJ2-7; 9 bases align to TRBD2. Germline V gene lookup returns CDR1 SGHDT and CDR2 YYEEEE. CDR3 length equals 15 residues. With V trimmed by 3 bases and J by 4 bases, 8 bases remained unmatched. The CDR3 bases are TGTGCCAGCAGCTCGGCGGGGGGGACGAGGTACGAGCAGTACTTC. Protein product: CASSSAGGTRYEQYF.

The rearrangement links TRBV6-1 to TRBJ1-5; D not certain. Trimming took 4 bases from V and 5 from J, leaving 9 bases between them. CDR1 is MNHNS and CDR2 is SASEGT in the germline V gene. The CDR3 contains 13 residues. The CDR3 region has the DNA TGTGCCAGCAGTGGCGCCAGTTATCAGCCCCAGCATTTT. Encoded protein: CASSGASYQPQHF.

The gene calls are TRBV5-1 and TRBJ1-5, with 7 bases lining up with TRBD1. The CDR3 spans 14 residues. V shed 4 bases, J shed 1 base, and the junction held 2 bases outside the gene matches. CDR1 is SGHRS, CDR2 YFSETQ, per germline. The CDR3 is CASSPGQSNQPQHF. The DNA for the CDR3 is TGCGCCAGCAGCCCGGGACAGAGCAATCAGCCCCAGCATTTT.

This clone was picked up a small number of times. This chain joins TRBV5-1 and TRBJ2-7; 9 nucleotides match TRBD1. This CDR3 has 15 amino acids. After removal of 2 bases from V and 3 bases from J, the junction contained 6 bases not matched to a gene. The germline V gene has CDR1 SGHRS and CDR2 YFSETQ. The CDR3, as DNA: TGCGCCAGCAGCTTAGGGACAGGGTTTAGCTACGAGCAGTACTTC. It yields the protein CASSLGTGFSYEQYF.

The chain joins TRBV5-1 to TRBJ2-7, with 8 bases that match TRBD2. The CDR3 has 15 amino acids. The V gene end was trimmed by 2 bases and the J gene end by 3 bases; junction bases not matched to a gene: 7. The germline gives CDR1 SGHRS, CDR2 YFSETQ. The CDR3 nucleotides read TGCGCCAGCAGCTTTGTTCCCGGGACTAGCTACGAGCAGTACTTC. This translates into CASSFVPGTSYEQYF.

This clone was picked up a small number of times. The J gene is TRBJ1-5, the V gene TRBV30, with a weak D call TRBD1 (6 bases). Germline loops: CDR1 GTSNPN, CDR2 SVGIG (reference sequence). The germline V and J ends were trimmed by 2 bases and 9 bases, with 17 bases remaining between them. The CDR3 covers 14 residues. The CDR3 protein is CAWSRGGAPLPQHF. The CDR3, as DNA: TGTGCCTGGAGTAGGGGGGGCGCCCCGCTGCCCCAGCATTTT.

The chain is built from TRBV4-1 and TRBJ1-2; TRBD1 might be the D (5 bases). The CDR3 contains 20 residues. Between the trimmed V and J ends, which lost 3 bases and 4 bases, there was a span of 30 bases. Per the germline V gene, CDR1 is MGHRA and CDR2 is YSYEKL. This chain's CDR3 is CASSHGPRGQDLLGFYGYTF. For the CDR3, the DNA is TGCGCCAGCAGCCACGGTCCTAGGGGTCAGGACTTGCTGGGTTTCTATGGCTACACCTTC.

The CDR3 reads CASSPRLAGSRSSYEQYF. The CDR3 DNA follows: TGTGCCAGCTCACCACGTCTAGCGGGATCCAGGAGCTCCTACGAGCAGTACTTC. The chain carries TRBV18 and TRBJ2-7, with 9 bases matching TRBD2. This CDR3 spans 18 amino acids. CDR1 is KGHSH and CDR2 is LQKENI in the germline V gene. V trimming: 1 base; J trimming: 0 bases; junction bases outside the gene matches: 10.

The V and J genes are TRBV2 and TRBJ2-3; 10 nucleotides align to TRBD1. The junction had 2 bases not matched to a gene; V was cut back by 5 bases and J by 3 bases. The CDR3 is made up of 14 amino acids. CDR1 and CDR2 from the germline V gene are SNHLY and FYNNEI. CDR3 sequence: CASSWDRGTDTQYF. DNA for the CDR3: TGTGCCAGCAGTTGGGACAGGGGAACAGATACGCAGTATTTT.

The chain links TRBV5-8 to TRBJ1-5, with 8 bases that match TRBD1. Germline V gives CDR1 SGHTS, CDR2 YDEGEE. V lost 3 bases to trimming and J lost 2 bases; unmatched junction nucleotides: 10. CDR3 length: 17 amino acids. DNA for the CDR3: TGTGCCAGCAGCTCGAAGGACAGGGACTGGGGCAATCAGCCCCAGCATTTT. It codes for CASSSKDRDWGNQPQHF.

DNA of the CDR3: TGTGCCTGGACAGGGCTGAGGGCTGAAGCTTTCTTT. Amino acids: CAWTGLRAEAFF. The rearrangement joins TRBV30 to TRBJ1-1, with D possibly matching TRBD1 (5 bases). The germline gives CDR1 GTSNPN, CDR2 SVGIG (reference sequence). Trimming left V 4 bases short and J 6 bases short, with 12 bases between. CDR3 length equals 12 residues.